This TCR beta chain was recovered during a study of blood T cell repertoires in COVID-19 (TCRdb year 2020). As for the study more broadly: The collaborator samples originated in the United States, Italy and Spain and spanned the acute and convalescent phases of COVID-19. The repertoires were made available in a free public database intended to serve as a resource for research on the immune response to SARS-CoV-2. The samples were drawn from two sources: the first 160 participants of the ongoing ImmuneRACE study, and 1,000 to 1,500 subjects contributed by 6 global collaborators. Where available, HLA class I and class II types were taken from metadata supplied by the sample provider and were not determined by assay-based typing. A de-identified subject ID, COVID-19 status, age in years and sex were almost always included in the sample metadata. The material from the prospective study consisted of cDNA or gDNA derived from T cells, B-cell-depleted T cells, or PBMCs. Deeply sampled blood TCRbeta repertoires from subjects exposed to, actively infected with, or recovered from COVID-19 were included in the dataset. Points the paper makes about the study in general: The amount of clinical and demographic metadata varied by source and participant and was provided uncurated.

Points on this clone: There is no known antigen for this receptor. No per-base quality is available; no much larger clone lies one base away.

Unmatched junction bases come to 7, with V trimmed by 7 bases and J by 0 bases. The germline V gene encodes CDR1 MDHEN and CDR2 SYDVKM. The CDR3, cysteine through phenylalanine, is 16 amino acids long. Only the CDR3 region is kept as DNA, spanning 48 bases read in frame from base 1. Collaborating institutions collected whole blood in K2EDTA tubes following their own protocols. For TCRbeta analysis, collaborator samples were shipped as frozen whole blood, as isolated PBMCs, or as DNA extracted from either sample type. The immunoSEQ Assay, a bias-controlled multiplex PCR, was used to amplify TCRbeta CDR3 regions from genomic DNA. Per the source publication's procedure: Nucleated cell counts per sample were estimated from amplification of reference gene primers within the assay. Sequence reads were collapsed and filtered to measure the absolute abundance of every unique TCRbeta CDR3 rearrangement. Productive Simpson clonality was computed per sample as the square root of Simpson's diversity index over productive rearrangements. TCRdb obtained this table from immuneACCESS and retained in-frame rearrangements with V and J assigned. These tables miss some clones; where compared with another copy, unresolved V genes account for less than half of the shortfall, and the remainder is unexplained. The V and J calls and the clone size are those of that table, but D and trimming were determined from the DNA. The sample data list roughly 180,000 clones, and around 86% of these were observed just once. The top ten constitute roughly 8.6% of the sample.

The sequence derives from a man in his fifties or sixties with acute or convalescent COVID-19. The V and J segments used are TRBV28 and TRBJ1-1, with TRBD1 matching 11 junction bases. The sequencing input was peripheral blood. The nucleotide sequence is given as TGTGCCAGCACCGAGGACAGGGGGCCTTTGAACACTGAAGCTTTCTTT. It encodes CASTEDRGPLNTEAFF.